A single TCR beta chain is shown here with its context. Its target is not known. The record originates from a study of blood T cells in healthy people across ages. Study in general: About one barcoded beta molecule per two T cells was captured by template switching.

Study observations and caveats: As age increased, TCR beta diversity per million T cells fell in a roughly linear fashion.

A second PCR, run for about 7 to 11 cycles, used a sample-barcoded 5' primer plus a J-beta primer mix. The yield of each sample was at least 3 million CDR3-containing paired-end reads. TCRdb called the 5' RACE reads again in MiXCR, with one record for every CDR3 protein. This table has around 990,000 distinct CDR3 sequences, around two fifths appearing once. The ends lost 2 bases at V and 7 bases at J; junction bases unmatched: 13. The CDR3 loop spans 19 amino acids. CDR1 is LGHDT, CDR2 YNNKEL, per germline (reference sequence). The donors, healthy Caucasians from Russia, were aged roughly 6 to 90. The sequence came from a man aged 18 to 30 in good health. The chain is built from TRBV3-1 and TRBJ2-1; 14 bases match TRBD2. The sample taken for sequencing was blood. In DNA, the CDR3 is TGTGCCAGCAGCCAATCACCGGGACTAGCGGGGGTAATGAAGAATGAGCAGTTCTTC. It translates to CASSQSPGLAGVMKNEQFF.